This T cell receptor (beta chain) was captured by sequencing in a study of shared clonotypes between healthy human individuals. General study points: Non-shared clonotypes had lower generation probabilities than clonotypes shared by all four sorted-subset donors.

V lost 2 bases and J lost 1, with 6 bases in between. This CDR3 region has 13 residues. In germline, CDR1 is SGHRS, CDR2 YFSETQ. Note on this clone: What it recognizes is unknown.

Replicate PCRs run on sorted subsets employed 200 ng DNA, roughly 30,000 T cell genomes. The repertoire was sequenced with immunoSEQ multiplex PCR; TCRdb's copy has only in-frame clones and lacks some. Of some 1 million clones in the sample, approximately 76% were seen once. The sequence came from a man younger than 35 in good health. Sequencing was carried out using memory CD4+ T cells sorted from blood. Subset noted: CD45RA-negative fraction. The chain uses TRBV5-1 and TRBJ1-1; D is ambiguous. The CDR3 is CASSLRPNTEAFF. The CDR3 nucleotides read TGCGCCAGCAGCTTAAGGCCGAACACTGAAGCTTTCTTT.